The source of this T cell receptor (beta chain) is a study of cytomegalovirus exposure and HLA in healthy donors. Study-wide results and limits: Researchers catalogued some 160 TCR beta chains as cytomegalovirus-associated. Several of the most significant clusters were apparently associated with common viral pathogens in a later analysis. TCR beta V segments were, for the most part, productive about 90% or about 30% of the time in an earlier analysis.

Of note for this clone: Antigen: not known.

The germline CDR1 and CDR2 sequences are MDHEN and SYDVKM. This CDR3 is 15 amino acids long. V was cut by 7 bases and J by 4 bases, with 19 bases left in between. Use of 60 Vbeta and 13 Jbeta primers characterized the PCR. Using immunoSEQ multiplex PCR, the repertoire was profiled, and TCRdb retains in-frame clones only, with some absent. The profile covers about 150,000 clones, with roughly 79% appearing a single time and around 0.7% taken by the ten largest. Sequencing was carried out using PBMCs. This chain connects TRBV28 to TRBJ1-2; D perhaps matches TRBD1 (5 bases). This receptor was taken from a male donor in good health and CMV-seronegative. The CDR3 DNA sequence: TGTGCCAGCATCACCTCGAGCCCGGGGGGCTATGGCTACACCTTC. It translates to CASITSSPGGYGYTF.